This T cell receptor (beta chain) was retrieved from a study of regulatory T cells in long-lasting Graves disease. The time point here: persistent/refractory GD, antithyroid drugs over 5 years with positive TRAb. Isolated PBMC RNA provided the starting material for the TCR library. CDR3 size: 16 residues. Trimming left V 3 bases short and J 4 bases short, with 15 bases between. The V gene's germline CDR1 is MNHGY and CDR2 SVAAGI. Researchers made TCR beta libraries by using iRepertoire HTBI primers and running Arm-PCR on CDR3 regions. TCRdb analysed the multiplex PCR reads with MiXCR anew, one entry per CDR3 protein. The data contain around 400,000 distinct CDR3 sequences, roughly a quarter of them singletons.

The sample was peripheral blood mononuclear cells (PBMCs), taken when the disease was refractory, from a patient treated with antithyroid drugs. V usage is TRBV6-9 and J usage is TRBJ2-2; the D is unclear. The receptor was derived from a female donor with Graves disease. The CDR3 DNA is TGTGCCAGCAGTTACTACGTATCTATGGGCACCGGGGAGCTGTTTTTT. Translation gives CASSYYVSMGTGELFF.